The entry that follows covers one T cell receptor beta chain sequence. Antigen: not known. This specimen belongs to a study of T cell responses to AZD1222 COVID-19 vaccine. Study results and caveats: Donors in the cohort were predominantly white British and more often female, and clonal diversity was possibly underestimated. The span of vaccine-associated CD4 TCRs extended across spike, with dominance at 160-218 and 743-854.

Profiling relied on immunoSEQ multiplex PCR, and the TCRdb table lists in-frame clones only, not all of them. The data hold roughly 190,000 clones, with more than 90% observed a single time. V gave up 3 bases and J gave up 11 bases, with 10 bases separating them. CDR1 and CDR2 (germline): MNHEY, SMNVEV (reference sequence). The CDR3 is made up of 11 amino acids. The sequences come from peripheral blood, collected 28 days after the second dose of the MenACWY control vaccine. The chain couples TRBV27 to TRBJ1-1; D remains ambiguous. This sequence originates from an adult who received the MenACWY meningococcal vaccine as a control. CDR3 sequence (DNA): TGTGCCAGCAGTTTGGGGAGGGCTGCTTTCTTT. Its protein is CASSLGRAAFF.